These T cell receptor beta chains were read from a single sample in a study of OX40 agonist ivuxolimab in advanced cancers. The assay was immunoSEQ multiplex PCR, and TCRdb's table has in-frame clones only and misses some. The sample yields more than 40,000 clones, 91% seen once. The input for sequencing was CD4+ or CD8+ T cells sorted from blood, taken in a trial of the OX40 agonist ivuxolimab. All receptors derive from an adult with an advanced solid tumor such as melanoma, head and neck, liver or kidney cancer. Both conserved end residues are part of each CDR3. A D gene is named only where the DNA matches it firmly. Not all rows give a size; the values are once, few, many and, for expanded clones, a class.

DNA	CDR3	V	J	D	size
TGCGCCAGCAGCCAGCACGGGACTAGCGGGAACGTAGTGAATGAGCAGTTCTTC	CASSQHGTSGNVVNEQFF	TRBV4-1	TRBJ2-1	TRBD2	-
TGCGCCAGCAGCTTCGGGACAGGCAACTATGGCTACACCTTC	CASSFGTGNYGYTF	TRBV5-1	TRBJ1-2	TRBD1	few
TGTGCCAGCAGTTTATCCCAGGTATCCACTGAAGCTTTCTTT	CASSLSQVSTEAFF	TRBV27	TRBJ1-1	-	once
TGTGCCAGCAGTTTATATCCGGGAATAACCTACAATGAGCAGTTCTTC	CASSLYPGITYNEQFF	TRBV27	TRBJ2-1	-	-
TGTGCCACCAGCAGAGATCGTGGCCGACTTAGCAATCAGCCCCAGCATTTT	CATSRDRGRLSNQPQHF	TRBV15	TRBJ1-5	-	-
TGCGCCAGCAGCCGAGAAATGACAGGGGCGTACTACAATGAGCAGTTCTTC	CASSREMTGAYYNEQFF	TRBV4-1	TRBJ2-1	TRBD1	-
TGTGCCAGTAGTTCGACAGAATTTAACTATGGCTACACCTTC	CASSSTEFNYGYTF	TRBV19	TRBJ1-2	-	-
TGCGCCAGCAGCCAAGGTGTAGGGTACCACGAGCAGTACTTC	CASSQGVGYHEQYF	TRBV4-3	TRBJ2-7	-	-
TGTGCCAGCAGTTTAATGGCTAGCGGGCCGAGCTCCTACAATGAGCAGTTCTTC	CASSLMASGPSSYNEQFF	TRBV27	TRBJ2-1	TRBD2	-
TGCGCCAGCAGCGTGGGACAGGGCGGCCCCTTGAGTGAGACCCAGTACTTC	CASSVGQGGPLSETQYF	TRBV5-1	TRBJ2-5	TRBD1	-
TGCGCCAGCAGCCATCAACCAAAAAATCAAGGACAGGCCTACAATGAGCAGTTCTTC	CASSHQPKNQGQAYNEQFF	TRBV4-1	TRBJ2-1	TRBD1	-
TGTGCCAGCGCCTGGCAGGAGAACACTGAAGCTTTCTTT	CASAWQENTEAFF	TRBV7-6	TRBJ1-1	-	-
TGTGCCACCAGCAACGGACTAGTCGGGAAAGAGACCCAGTACTTC	CATSNGLVGKETQYF	TRBV15	TRBJ2-5	TRBD2	-
TGCGCCAGCAGCCAAGATCGGGATAAAGGGGCCCTGGATACGCAGTATTTT	CASSQDRDKGALDTQYF	TRBV4-3	TRBJ2-3	-	-
TGTGCCAGCTCACGTTCAGATAGCTCCTACGAGCAGTACTTC	CASSRSDSSYEQYF	TRBV18	TRBJ2-7	-	-
TGTGCCAGCAGCCAGGGGAGGGGGGCCCTCTACAATGAGCAGTTCTTC	CASSQGRGALYNEQFF	TRBV7-6	TRBJ2-1	-	-
TGCGCCAGCAGCCAAGATGCTAGCGGGAGAGACTCGGGGAGTGATACGCAGTATTTT	CASSQDASGRDSGSDTQYF	TRBV4-3	TRBJ2-3	TRBD2	-
TGCAGCGTTGAAGAACCCCCAGGGCCGAACACCGGGGAGCTGTTTTTT	CSVEEPPGPNTGELFF	TRBV29-1	TRBJ2-2	-	-
TGTGCCAGCAGCACGCGGGGGCAGGGCTACACCTTC	CASSTRGQGYTF	TRBV13	TRBJ1-2	-	-